The TCR beta chain under discussion was sequenced for a study of T cell responses to AZD1222 COVID-19 vaccine. General study findings and limits: Donors were largely white British and mainly female; clonal diversity was possibly underestimated.

The table lists this clone with a count of one. Its antigen is unknown. Here immunoSEQ multiplex PCR was the method, and the copy in TCRdb shows in-frame clones only, minus some. The data contain 55,000 to 80,000 clones, about 89% of them seen just once; the ten biggest clones take up roughly 28%. Germline-derived CDR1 and CDR2 are MDHEN and SYDVKM. The CDR3 is 14 residues long. Unmatched junction bases numbered 6, after V lost 6 bases and J lost 6 bases. The receptor comes from an adult who received the AZD1222 COVID-19 vaccine. The specimen comprised peripheral blood, sampled 28 days after the second AZD1222 dose. The chain links TRBV28 to TRBJ1-2; the match to TRBD1 covers 11 bases. DNA for the CDR3: TGTGCCAGCAGAAAACCGGGACAGGGGGATGGCTACACCTTC. Protein sequence: CASRKPGQGDGYTF.